This passage covers 27 T cell receptor beta chains from one sample sequenced in a study of cytomegalovirus exposure and HLA in healthy donors. PCR primers comprised 60 Vbeta and 13 Jbeta primers. Repertoires were generated with immunoSEQ multiplex PCR, while TCRdb's copy carries only in-frame clones and drops some. The sample lists roughly 200,000 clones, 70% to 90% occurring once. Sequencing was performed on PBMCs. The receptors come from a woman aged 25-40 years in good health and CMV-seronegative.

This clone came up once. This sequence joins TRBV9 and TRBJ2-6, with 7 bases aligning to TRBD1. Germline CDR1 reads SGDLS; CDR2 reads YYNGEE. There are 15 residues in the CDR3. V lost 4 bases and J lost 6; bases outside the gene matches: 7. For the CDR3, the DNA is TGTGCCAGCAGCCCTCGGGACAGTTCGGCCAACGTCCTGACTTTC. Amino acids: CASSPRDSSANVLTF.

The chain is built from TRBV2 and TRBJ2-3; D is possibly TRBD2 (6 bases). This CDR3 has 13 residues. Germline CDR1 and CDR2: SNHLY and FYNNEI. Trimming cost V 9 bases and J 0 bases, with 10 bases left between them. The CDR3 DNA reads as TGTGCCAGTAAGGGGACTAGCACAGATACGCAGTATTTT. This gives the protein CASKGTSTDTQYF.

The chain has TRBV2 and TRBJ1-3; 8 bases are shared with TRBD1. CDR3 length equals 14 residues. Germline CDR1 is SNHLY and CDR2 is FYNNEI. Trimming took 6 bases from V and 2 from J; bases not matched to a gene: 3. The CDR3 loop is CASSATGAGNTIYF. The CDR3, as DNA: TGTGCCAGCAGCGCGACAGGGGCTGGAAACACCATATATTTT.

The chain employs TRBV5-1 and TRBJ2-3; 7 positions match TRBD2. Per the germline V gene, CDR1 is SGHRS and CDR2 is YFSETQ. The CDR3 length is 14 residues. V was clipped by 0 bases and J by 5 bases; unmatched bases: 3. The DNA for the CDR3 is TGCGCCAGCAGCTTGGAAGGGAGGGGAGATACGCAGTATTTT. It specifies CASSLEGRGDTQYF.

Only one count was recorded for this clone. The rearrangement links TRBV19 to TRBJ1-5; the D gene is possibly TRBD1 (5 bases). The V end was cut by 3 bases, the J end by 3 bases, with 12 bases between. Germline V gene lookup returns CDR1 LNHDA and CDR2 SQIVND (reference sequence). The CDR3 extends over 15 amino acids. This chain's CDR3 is CASSIRWGDNQPQHF. DNA for the CDR3: TGTGCCAGTAGTATTCGGTGGGGGGACAATCAGCCCCAGCATTTT.

The V call is TRBV7-9, the J call TRBJ1-2; no reliable D call. The V end lost 3 bases, the J end lost 4 bases, and 9 bases lay between the germline ends. Germline V gene sequence: CDR1 SEHNR, CDR2 FQNEAQ (reference sequence). CDR3 length: 13 amino acids. CDR3: CASSFSSLYGYTF. The CDR3 region has the DNA TGTGCCAGCAGCTTTAGTTCTCTCTATGGCTACACCTTC.

This rearrangement joins TRBV28 to TRBJ2-3; 9 bases fit TRBD2. Germline-derived CDR1 and CDR2 are MDHEN and SYDVKM. The junction had 11 bases not matched to a gene; V was cut back by 2 bases and J by 2 bases. The CDR3 is 18 amino acids. This CDR3 is CASSLGLARPGNTDTQYF. The CDR3 DNA is TGTGCCAGCAGTTTAGGACTAGCGAGGCCGGGAAACACAGATACGCAGTATTTT.

The chain uses TRBV2 and TRBJ2-5; D is ambiguous. V dropped 9 bases and J dropped 1 base, with 15 bases sitting between them. The CDR3 has 14 residues. The germline V gene encodes CDR1 SNHLY and CDR2 FYNNEI. The CDR3 is CASRSPGGQETQYF. DNA for the CDR3: TGTGCCAGTCGCTCCCCCGGCGGCCAAGAGACCCAGTACTTC.

This clone was recorded only once. V is TRBV10-3 and J is TRBJ1-3; D perhaps matches TRBD1 (6 bases). V was trimmed by 0 bases and J by 2 bases, leaving 8 bases between them. Germline V gene data show CDR1 as ENHRY and CDR2 as SYGVKD. This CDR3 is built from 15 residues. CDR3: CAISESRQAGNTIYF. In DNA form, the CDR3 reads TGTGCCATCAGTGAGTCGAGACAGGCTGGAAACACCATATATTTT.

The V gene is TRBV27, the J gene TRBJ2-7; D gene ambiguous. The V and J ends lost 0 bases and 2 bases respectively, with 11 bases between them. CDR1 and CDR2 from the germline V gene are MNHEY and SMNVEV (reference sequence). This CDR3 is 15 amino acids long. The CDR3 is CASSLSAKFAYEQYF. The DNA for the CDR3 is TGTGCCAGCAGTTTATCTGCTAAATTCGCCTACGAGCAGTACTTC.

The chain is built from TRBV19 and TRBJ2-7; D is unclear. Germline lookup yields CDR1 LNHDA and CDR2 SQIVND (reference sequence). V dropped 3 bases and J dropped 0 bases, with 6 bases sitting between them. The length of the CDR3 is 13 residues. The CDR3 protein is CASSIAASYEQYF. Written as DNA, the CDR3 is TGTGCCAGTAGTATTGCGGCCTCCTACGAGCAGTACTTC.

With respect to this clone: Mismatch with germline at one junction end may stem from a read error. J is TRBJ2-7 and V is TRBV4-1; TRBD2 is a possible D gene (5 bases). In germline, CDR1 is MGHRA, CDR2 YSYEKL. The CDR3 runs 15 residues. The CDR3 spells CASSPTAGRSSEQYF. In DNA form, the CDR3 reads TGCGCCAGCAGCCCCACGGCGGGTAGGTCCTCCGAGCAGTACTTC.

This rearrangement joins TRBV6-5 to TRBJ2-3, with TRBD2 matching over 9 bases. Germline loops: CDR1 MNHEY, CDR2 SVGAGI. This CDR3 comprises 15 residues. V trimming: 2 bases; J trimming: 4 bases; junction bases outside the gene matches: 4. The CDR3: CASSYAGLASDTQYF. CDR3 nucleotides: TGTGCCAGCAGTTACGCGGGACTAGCTTCAGATACGCAGTATTTT.

This chain connects TRBV6-6 to TRBJ2-7; the match to TRBD1 covers 10 bases. Germline loops: CDR1 MNHNY, CDR2 SVGAGI (reference sequence). V gave up 4 bases and J gave up 3 bases; unmatched junction bases: 3. The length of the CDR3 is 14 residues. For the CDR3, the DNA is TGTGCCAGCAGTTGGGGACAGGGGCTCTACGAGCAGTACTTC. It encodes CASSWGQGLYEQYF.

V usage is TRBV30 and J usage is TRBJ2-7, with no clear D. V lost 0 bases, J lost 7 bases, and 7 bases lay in between. The CDR3 runs 11 residues. CDR1 and CDR2 (germline): GTSNPN, SVGIG (reference sequence). The chain's CDR3 is CAWSVGGEQYF. The CDR3 coding sequence is TGTGCCTGGAGTGTAGGCGGAGAGCAGTACTTC. The complete variable domain, with remaining parts taken from reference TRBV30 and TRBJ2-7, reads SQTIHQWPATLVQPVGSPLSLECTVEGTSNPNLYWYRQAAGRGLQLLFYSVGIGQISSEVPQNLSASRPQDRQFILSSKKLLLSDSGFYLCAWSVGGEQYFGPGTRLTVT.

The rearrangement uses TRBV6-6 and TRBJ2-5; weak D call: TRBD1 (5 bases). This CDR3 comprises 13 residues. Germline V lookup: CDR1 MNHNY, CDR2 SVGAGI (reference sequence). Trimming took off 7 bases at V and 9 bases at J, with 18 bases between the two ends. CDR3 nucleotide sequence: TGTGCCAGCACCCTACAGGTGGAGTTGCCCCAGTACTTC. Protein product: CASTLQVELPQYF.

This rearrangement joins TRBV27 to TRBJ2-3; D is perhaps TRBD2 (6 bases). Trimming removed 5 bases at V and 7 bases at J, with 13 bases between. Germline V gene lookup returns CDR1 MNHEY and CDR2 SMNVEV (reference sequence). The CDR3 contains 13 residues. CDR3 region: CASSPGEQNTQYF. The CDR3 DNA reads as TGTGCCAGCAGTCCGGGGGAGCAAAATACGCAGTATTTT.

The gene calls are TRBV9 and TRBJ2-3; 8 nucleotides line up with TRBD2. In germline, CDR1 is SGDLS, CDR2 YYNGEE. The junction had 7 bases not matched to a gene; V was cut back by 4 bases and J by 6 bases. This CDR3 has 14 amino acids. DNA for the CDR3: TGTGCCAGCAGCTTTAAGCGGGAGAGTGATACGCAGTATTTT. It yields the protein CASSFKRESDTQYF. Supplemented by reference TRBV9 and TRBJ2-3, the full variable domain reads DSGVTQTPKHLITATGQRVTLRCSPRSGDLSVYWYQQSLDQGLQFLIQYYNGEERAKGNILERFSAQQFPDLHSELNLSSLELGDSALYFCASSFKRESDTQYFGPGTRLTVL.

The chain carries TRBV18 and TRBJ1-2; D gene uncertain. This CDR3 has 12 residues. Deletions cut 2 bases from V and 8 bases from J, with 9 bases between. Germline lookup yields CDR1 KGHSH and CDR2 LQKENI. CDR3 sequence (DNA): TGTGCCAGCTCACCAACGGGTGTGGGCTACACCTTC. It translates to CASSPTGVGYTF.

The chain carries TRBV2 and TRBJ2-3; D call uncertain. Trimming left V 2 bases short and J 6 bases short, with 3 bases between. Per germline, CDR1 SNHLY and CDR2 FYNNEI. CDR3 length: 11 amino acids. In nucleotides, the CDR3 is TGTGCCAGCAGTGAACAGGATACGCAGTATTTT. Protein product: CASSEQDTQYF.

The rearrangement links TRBV19 to TRBJ1-1; D call uncertain. Germline CDR1 and CDR2: LNHDA and SQIVND (reference sequence). The V gene lost 5 bases and the J gene lost 3 bases, with 10 bases spanning the gap. CDR3 size: 13 residues. CDR3 in amino acids: CASSSTRDTEAFF. For the CDR3, the DNA is TGTGCCAGTAGTTCAACCCGGGACACTGAAGCTTTCTTT. The entire variable domain, with the rest obtained from reference TRBV19 and TRBJ1-1, is as follows: DGGITQSPKYLFRKEGQNVTLSCEQNLNHDAMYWYRQDPGQGLRLIYYSQIVNDFQKGDIAEGYSVSREKKESFPLTVTSAQKNPTAFYLCASSSTRDTEAFFGQGTRLTVV.

The rearrangement uses TRBV5-1 and TRBJ2-1; D unclear. Per the germline V gene, CDR1 is SGHRS and CDR2 is YFSETQ. There are 16 residues in the CDR3. The ends were cut back, 0 bases at V and 0 bases at J, with 10 bases in the middle. In DNA, the CDR3 is TGCGCCAGCAGCTTGGCCGAGGTTAGCTCCTACAATGAGCAGTTCTTC. Translation gives CASSLAEVSSYNEQFF.

The chain links TRBV7-6 to TRBJ1-3; D gene uncertain. Trimming took 2 bases from V and 1 from J, leaving 9 bases between them. Germline V gene data show CDR1 as SGHVS and CDR2 as FNYEAQ. The CDR3 loop spans 15 amino acids. CDR3 bases: TGTGCCAGCAGCTTAAGCGAGGGTTCTGGAAACACCATATATTTT. This codes for CASSLSEGSGNTIYF.

The chain joins TRBV5-4 to TRBJ2-3; a possible D gene is TRBD2 (6 bases). The germline gives CDR1 SGHNT, CDR2 YYREEE (reference sequence). Trimming pared 0 bases from V and 1 base from J, leaving 9 bases between. CDR3 length: 15 amino acids. The CDR3 spells CASSLVQRGTDTQYF. In DNA, the CDR3 is TGTGCCAGCAGCTTGGTTCAGCGGGGCACAGATACGCAGTATTTT.

V usage is TRBV19 and J usage is TRBJ2-2; maybe TRBD1 (5 bases). V was clipped by 1 base and J by 6 bases, with 9 bases between them. Germline values: CDR1 LNHDA, CDR2 SQIVND (reference sequence). The length of the CDR3 is 14 residues. CDR3 amino acids: CASSIVQGAGELFF. DNA for the CDR3: TGTGCCAGTAGTATAGTTCAGGGCGCCGGGGAGCTGTTTTTT.

The genes are TRBV19 and TRBJ1-5; D perhaps matches TRBD1 (5 bases). The CDR3 extends over 16 amino acids. CDR1 is LNHDA and CDR2 is SQIVND in the germline V gene (reference sequence). V dropped 11 bases and J dropped 0 bases, with 20 bases sitting between them. Written as DNA, the CDR3 is TGTGCCCCCCCGCGGGACTTAAATTATAGCAATCAGCCCCAGCATTTT. This encodes CAPPRDLNYSNQPQHF.

This rearrangement joins TRBV5-1 to TRBJ2-5, with D unclear. Between the trimmed V and J ends, which lost 0 bases and 5 bases, there was a span of 14 bases. The CDR3 has 15 residues. Germline assignment: CDR1 SGHRS and CDR2 YFSETQ. CDR3 in amino acids: CASSLGQASGETQYF. CDR3 in DNA: TGCGCCAGCAGCTTGGGGCAGGCAAGTGGGGAGACCCAGTACTTC.